This entry is about one TCR beta chain. Antigen: not known. V trimming: 5 bases; J trimming: 2 bases; junction bases outside the gene matches: 9. CDR3 length equals 16 residues. Germline CDR1 is MDHEN and CDR2 is SYDVKM. Only in-frame clones appear in the TCRdb table, and some are missing; sequencing was by immunoSEQ multiplex PCR. Found here are 150,000 to 200,000 clones, 92% of them singletons; the top ten hold 10%. This sample was taken from a study of T cell responses to AZD1222 COVID-19 vaccine. The study, taken as a whole, reports: Seropositive AZD1222 recipients at baseline numbered only 6 or 7.

The chain links TRBV28 to TRBJ1-3, with 7 bases identical to TRBD1. The sample consisted of peripheral blood, taken on day 0 of AZD1222 vaccination. The TCR was taken from an adult in good health. The CDR3 spells CASSLGTAKPGNTIYF. For the CDR3, the DNA is TGTGCCAGCAGTCTAGGGACAGCCAAACCTGGAAACACCATATATTTT.